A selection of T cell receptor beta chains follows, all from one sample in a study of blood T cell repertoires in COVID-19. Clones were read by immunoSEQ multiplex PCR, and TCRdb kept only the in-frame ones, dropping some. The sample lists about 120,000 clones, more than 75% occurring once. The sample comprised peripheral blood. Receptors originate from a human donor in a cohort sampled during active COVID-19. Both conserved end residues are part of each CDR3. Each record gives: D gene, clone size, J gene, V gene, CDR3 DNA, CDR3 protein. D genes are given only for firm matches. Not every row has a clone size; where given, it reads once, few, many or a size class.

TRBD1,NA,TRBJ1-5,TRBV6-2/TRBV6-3,TGTGCCAGCAGTTTAGACAGGGGAGGCAATCAGCCCCAGCATTTT,CASSLDRGGNQPQHF
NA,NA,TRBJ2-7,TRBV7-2,TGTGCCAGCAGCTCAGGGAGGCCGCTGTACTTC,CASSSGRPLYF
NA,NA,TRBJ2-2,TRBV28,TGTGCCAGCAGTTTAAGGGAGTACACCGGGGAGCTGTTTTTT,CASSLREYTGELFF
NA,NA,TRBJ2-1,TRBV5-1,TGCGCCAGCAGCGTGACAGGGAGGAGTGAGCAGTTCTTC,CASSVTGRSEQFF
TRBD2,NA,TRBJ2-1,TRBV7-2,TGTGCCAGCAGCCGGACTAGCGGCGTTTACAATGAGCAGTTCTTC,CASSRTSGVYNEQFF
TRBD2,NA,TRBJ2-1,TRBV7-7,TGTGCTAGCAGCCCTACCGGGACTAGCATTCACAATGAGCAGTTCTTC,CASSPTGTSIHNEQFF
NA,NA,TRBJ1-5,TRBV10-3,TGTGCCATCAGTGACAGTAATCAGCCCCAGCATTTT,CAISDSNQPQHF
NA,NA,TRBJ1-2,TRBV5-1,TGCGCCAGCAGCTTCCACCAGGGCCCTAACTATGGCTACACCTTC,CASSFHQGPNYGYTF
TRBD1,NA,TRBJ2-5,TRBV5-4,TGTGCCAGCACCTGGGACAGGGGACCGTCGGGAGAGACCCAGTACTTC,CASTWDRGPSGETQYF
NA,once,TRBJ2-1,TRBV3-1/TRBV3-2,TGTGCCAGCAGCCATGGGAGCAATGAGCAGTTCTTC,CASSHGSNEQFF
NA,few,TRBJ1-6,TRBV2,TGTGCCAGCAGCCCGGGACTCTGGGATTCACCCCTCCACTTT,CASSPGLWDSPLHF
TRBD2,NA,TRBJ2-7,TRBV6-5,TGTGCCAGCAGCGTCGAGCGGGAGTACTACGAGCAGTACTTC,CASSVEREYYEQYF
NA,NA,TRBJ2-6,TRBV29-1,TGCAGCGTTGTCGCTGGGGCCAACGTCCTGACTTTC,CSVVAGANVLTF
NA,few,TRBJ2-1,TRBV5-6,TGTGCCAGCAGCTTGGACCAGACTCGTATTAACAATGAGCAGTTCTTC,CASSLDQTRINNEQFF
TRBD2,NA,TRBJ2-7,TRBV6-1,TGTGCCAGCAGTGAGACTAGCGTCGGGTCCTACGAGCAGTACTTC,CASSETSVGSYEQYF
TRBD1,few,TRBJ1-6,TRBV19,TGTGCCAGTAGTATTACAGGGGCGCAGGATTCACCCCTCCACTTT,CASSITGAQDSPLHF
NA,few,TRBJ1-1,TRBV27,TGTGCCAGCAGTTTACGTCCGGTGGACACTGAAGCTTTCTTT,CASSLRPVDTEAFF
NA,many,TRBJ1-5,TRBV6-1,TGTGCCAGCAGTGATACACCTACAGGGCTGCGACAGCCCCAGCATTTT,CASSDTPTGLRQPQHF
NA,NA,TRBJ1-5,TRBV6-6,TGTGCCAGCAGTCTCGACAGGAGCAATCAGCCCCAGCATTTT,CASSLDRSNQPQHF
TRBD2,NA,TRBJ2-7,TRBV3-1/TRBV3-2,TGTGCCAGCAGCCAAGCCCTAGCGGGGGTCTCCTCCTACGAGCAGTACTTC,CASSQALAGVSSYEQYF